One sample yielded the 6 T cell receptor beta chains listed below, sequenced in a study of blood T cells in healthy people across ages. A second about 6 to 12 cycle PCR used barcoded and J-beta primers. TCRdb reanalysed the 5' RACE reads using MiXCR and keeps one entry per CDR3 protein. This table holds fewer than 800,000 distinct CDR3 sequences, around 45% found once. Material: blood. Receptor source: a woman in her sixties or seventies in good health.

The genes are TRBV5-1 and TRBJ2-7; D gene uncertain. The V gene lost 4 bases and the J gene lost 2 bases, with 16 bases spanning the gap. The CDR3 has 15 residues. CDR1 and CDR2 from the germline V gene are SGHRS and YFSETQ. The CDR3 DNA reads as TGCGCCAGCAGCGCTAACGCAAGGACCACCTACGAGCAGTACTTC. It codes for CASSANARTTYEQYF.

In its sample, this clonotype was seen many times. This rearrangement joins TRBV24-1 to TRBJ2-5, with D tentatively TRBD1 or TRBD2 (5 bases each). Germline V CDR1 and CDR2: KGHDR, SFDVKD. This CDR3 comprises 11 residues. V dropped 5 bases and J dropped 5 bases, with 5 bases sitting between them. In nucleotides, the CDR3 is TGTGCCACCAGTGGGGGGGAGACCCAGTACTTC. Its protein product is CATSGGETQYF.

The V call is TRBV10-3, the J call TRBJ2-1, with D possibly matching TRBD2 (5 bases). There are 15 residues in the CDR3. Trimming removed 4 bases at V and 4 bases at J, with 14 bases between. In germline, CDR1 is ENHRY, CDR2 SYGVKD. CDR3 region: CAISGSSGSYNEQFF. The CDR3 DNA follows: TGTGCCATCAGTGGGTCCAGCGGATCTTACAATGAGCAGTTCTTC.

The CDR3 sequence: CASSWTTTNEKLFF. CDR3 in DNA: TGCGCCAGCAGCTGGACAACAACTAATGAAAAACTGTTTTTT. The chain carries TRBV5-1 and TRBJ1-4; tentatively, D is TRBD1 (5 bases). CDR3 size: 14 residues. Trimming pared 3 bases from V and 0 bases from J, leaving 6 bases between. Germline loops: CDR1 SGHRS, CDR2 YFSETQ. Combining the CDR3 with reference TRBV5-1 and TRBJ1-4 gives the whole variable domain KAGVTQTPRYLIKTRGQQVTLSCSPISGHRSVSWYQQTPGQGLQFLFEYFSETQRNKGNFPGRFSGRQFSNSRSEMNVSTLELGDSALYLCASSWTTTNEKLFFGSGTQLSVL.

This chain uses TRBV10-3 with TRBJ2-3, with D perhaps given as TRBD1 or TRBD2 (5 bases each). V gave up 8 bases and J gave up 4 bases, with 10 bases separating them. Germline assignment: CDR1 ENHRY and CDR2 SYGVKD. The CDR3 runs 12 residues. The CDR3 sequence: CAIVGDADTQYF. The CDR3 DNA is TGTGCCATCGTGGGGGACGCAGATACGCAGTATTTT.

This clonotype appeared many times. The chain has TRBV6-5 and TRBJ2-1; perhaps TRBD1 as D (5 bases). CDR1 and CDR2 (germline): MNHEY, SVGAGI. The CDR3 is 14 amino acids. With 7 bases removed from V and 3 bases from J, the gap between germline ends came to 13 bases. As DNA, the CDR3 is TGTGCCAGCACCAGAGACAGAGACTACAATGAGCAGTTCTTC. Amino acids: CASTRDRDYNEQFF.